Presented here are 19 T cell receptor beta chains from one specimen sequenced in a study of T cell repertoires and HLA-DP antigens. These receptors have no identified antigens. Only in-frame clones appear in the TCRdb table, and some are missing; sequencing was by immunoSEQ multiplex PCR. The repertoire holds around 100,000 clones, with about 92% as singletons. Source material: CD4+ T cells from PBMCs. These receptors all come from a woman under 30 in good health and CMV-seronegative.

The V gene is TRBV7-2, the J gene TRBJ1-3, with D unresolved. Trimming took off 5 bases at V and 2 bases at J, with 19 bases between the two ends. The CDR3 has 17 residues. Germline loops: CDR1 SGHTA, CDR2 FQGNSA. CDR3 bases: TGTGCCAGCAGCGTGTCCCTCCGGGGTAACGCTGGAAACACCATATATTTT. Translating it yields CASSVSLRGNAGNTIYF.

V usage is TRBV28 and J usage is TRBJ1-5, with D tentatively TRBD1 (6 bases). From germline, CDR1 is MDHEN and CDR2 SYDVKM. Between the trimmed V and J ends, which lost 4 bases and 6 bases, there was a span of 13 bases. This CDR3 has 14 residues. The CDR3 nucleotides are TGTGCCAGCAGTTCGACAGGTCGGCGTCAGCCCCAGCATTTT. The encoded protein is CASSSTGRRQPQHF.

V is TRBV7-6 and J is TRBJ2-3; D is unresolved. Trimming took off 5 bases at V and 3 bases at J, with 9 bases between the two ends. The CDR3 is 13 amino acids. Germline CDR1 reads SGHVS; CDR2 reads FNYEAQ. The CDR3 sequence: CASSVSVTDTQYF. The CDR3 DNA reads TGTGCCAGCAGCGTGTCGGTGACAGATACGCAGTATTTT.

J is TRBJ1-2 and V is TRBV6-6; D may be TRBD1 (5 bases). The V gene lost 2 bases and the J gene lost 3 bases, with 10 bases spanning the gap. Germline loops: CDR1 MNHNY, CDR2 SVGAGI (reference sequence). This CDR3 has 14 amino acids. CDR3 sequence: CASSYRGGYYGYTF. DNA for the CDR3: TGTGCCAGCAGTTACCGCGGGGGATACTATGGCTACACCTTC.

In its sample, this clone was seen a few times. This chain connects TRBV5-1 to TRBJ1-6; a weak D match, TRBD1 (6 bases). The CDR3 has 14 residues. Per the germline V gene, CDR1 is SGHRS and CDR2 is YFSETQ. The V end was cut by 2 bases, the J end by 10 bases, with 13 bases between. The CDR3 DNA is TGCGCCAGCAGCTTAGGCAGGGGAGAATCACCCCTCCACTTT. It codes for CASSLGRGESPLHF.

This chain links TRBV5-4 with TRBJ1-4, with D possibly being TRBD1 (6 bases). V lost 10 bases and J lost 8, with 27 bases in between. This CDR3 is built from 16 residues. Germline V CDR1 and CDR2: SGHNT, YYREEE (reference sequence). The CDR3 sequence is CASKLGPGGGGEKLFF. The CDR3 coding sequence is TGTGCCTCAAAGCTTGGCCCCGGGGGCGGTGGCGAAAAACTGTTTTTT.

The chain uses TRBV6-1 and TRBJ2-7, with D perhaps matching TRBD1 or TRBD2 (5 bases each). The length of the CDR3 is 15 residues. V was trimmed by 6 bases and J by 1 base, leaving 16 bases between them. Per the germline V gene, CDR1 is MNHNS and CDR2 is SASEGT. CDR3 DNA: TGTGCCAGCAGCGCCTCCGGGACCGGTTCCTACGAGCAGTACTTC. As protein: CASSASGTGSYEQYF.

The chain recombines TRBV21-1 with TRBJ2-7; TRBD1 is the table's D call, not checked against the DNA. TRBV21-1 is shown as a pseudogene. This CDR3 has 20 amino acids. For the CDR3, the DNA is TGTGCCAGCAGCAAAACCCCCCGGGACAGGGGTGGGTTAGTGACCTACGAGCAGTACGTC. Residues: CASSKTPRDRGGLVTYEQYV.

This sequence joins TRBV5-4 and TRBJ2-3; D is uncertain. Germline V CDR1 and CDR2: SGHNT, YYREEE (reference sequence). Trimming took off 3 bases at V and 5 bases at J, with 10 bases between the two ends. The CDR3 consists of 13 residues. The CDR3 loop reads CASSWAAEDTQYF. For the CDR3, the DNA is TGTGCCAGCAGCTGGGCAGCCGAAGATACGCAGTATTTT.

V gene TRBV28 combines with J gene TRBJ1-4; D remains unclear. Trimming cost V 6 bases and J 7 bases, with 9 bases left between them. The CDR3 spans 12 residues. The germline CDR1 and CDR2 sequences are MDHEN and SYDVKM. Written as DNA, the CDR3 is TGTGCCAGCAGGTATACGGGTGAAAAACTGTTTTTT. Translated: CASRYTGEKLFF.

The V gene is TRBV5-4, the J gene TRBJ2-6, with 9 bases matching TRBD1. The CDR3 is made up of 17 amino acids. V gave up 3 bases and J gave up 2 bases; unmatched junction bases: 6. Germline-derived CDR1 and CDR2 are SGHNT and YYREEE (reference sequence). Here the CDR3 reads CASSYTGGPPGANVLTF. CDR3 DNA sequence: TGTGCCAGCAGCTATACAGGGGGCCCCCCTGGGGCCAACGTCCTGACTTTC.

The chain employs TRBV28 and TRBJ1-5, with D possibly being TRBD1 (5 bases). Germline CDR1 and CDR2: MDHEN and SYDVKM. V was pared by 3 bases and J by 3 bases, with 9 bases between. This CDR3 comprises 14 residues. The CDR3 reads CASSFGGDNQPQHF. CDR3 coding DNA: TGTGCCAGCAGTTTCGGGGGGGACAATCAGCCCCAGCATTTT.

V is TRBV19 and J is TRBJ1-5; no definite D call. CDR1 is LNHDA and CDR2 is SQIVND in the germline V gene (reference sequence). The CDR3 has 15 amino acids. Trimming took 3 bases from V and 1 from J, leaving 10 bases between them. The CDR3 DNA is TGTGCCAGTAGTATTACCGGGCCCAGCAATCAGCCCCAGCATTTT. It specifies CASSITGPSNQPQHF.

This sequence joins TRBV5-4 and TRBJ1-1; 7 nucleotides match TRBD1. This CDR3 comprises 13 residues. J gave up 5 bases and V 4 bases, and 5 bases lay outside the gene matches. CDR1 is SGHNT and CDR2 is YYREEE in the germline V gene (reference sequence). The CDR3 loop is CASSEGARTEAFF. The CDR3 DNA follows: TGTGCCAGCAGCGAGGGGGCGCGGACTGAAGCTTTCTTT.

V usage is TRBV28 and J usage is TRBJ2-2; 8 positions agree with TRBD1. CDR1 is MDHEN, CDR2 SYDVKM, per germline. The CDR3 consists of 17 residues. V lost 1 base and J lost 4; bases outside the gene matches: 8. The CDR3 DNA reads as TGTGCCAGCAGTTTATATAGGGCAGGGGGCGGCACCGGGGAGCTGTTTTTT. Its protein is CASSLYRAGGGTGELFF.

The rearrangement uses TRBV28 and TRBJ1-1; D possibly corresponds to TRBD1 (5 bases). Per the germline V gene, CDR1 is MDHEN and CDR2 is SYDVKM. This CDR3 comprises 15 residues. The V end was cut by 6 bases, the J end by 6 bases, with 20 bases between. The CDR3 DNA is TGTGCCAGCAGACCATTTCCCGGGGCCCGAGCTGAAGCTTTCTTT. Protein sequence: CASRPFPGARAEAFF.

The chain is built from TRBV6-5 and TRBJ1-2; D gene unclear. The CDR3 sequence is 14 residues long. The germline V and J ends were trimmed by 0 bases and 4 bases, with 9 bases remaining between them. CDR1 MNHEY and CDR2 SVGAGI come from the germline V gene. The CDR3 DNA follows: TGTGCCAGCAGTTACTCGTCGTCAGTCTATGGCTACACCTTC. Protein product: CASSYSSSVYGYTF.

CDR3 loop: CASTPGGGVYGYTF. In DNA, the CDR3 is TGTGCCAGCACCCCGGGTGGAGGAGTCTATGGCTACACCTTC. V gene TRBV28 combines with J gene TRBJ1-2; D unclear. The germline V gene has CDR1 MDHEN and CDR2 SYDVKM. The CDR3 runs to 14 residues. Trimming cost V 7 bases and J 4 bases, with 16 bases left between them.

V gene TRBV9 combines with J gene TRBJ2-3; 10 positions agree with TRBD1. The V gene end was trimmed by 3 bases and the J gene end by 2 bases; junction bases not matched to a gene: 0. The CDR3 has 14 amino acids. In germline, CDR1 is SGDLS, CDR2 YYNGEE. This chain's CDR3 is CASSGQGATDTQYF. DNA of the CDR3: TGTGCCAGCAGCGGACAGGGGGCCACAGATACGCAGTATTTT.